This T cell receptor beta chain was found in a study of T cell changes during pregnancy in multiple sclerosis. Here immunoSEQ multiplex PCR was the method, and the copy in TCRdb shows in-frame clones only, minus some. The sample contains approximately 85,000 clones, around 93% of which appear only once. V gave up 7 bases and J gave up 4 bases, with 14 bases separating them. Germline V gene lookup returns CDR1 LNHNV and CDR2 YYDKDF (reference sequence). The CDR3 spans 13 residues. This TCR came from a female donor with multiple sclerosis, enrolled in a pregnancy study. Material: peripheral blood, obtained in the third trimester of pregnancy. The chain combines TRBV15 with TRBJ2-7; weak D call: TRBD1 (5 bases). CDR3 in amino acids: CATTAGSNYEQYF. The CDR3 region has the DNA TGTGCCACCACTGCAGGGTCTAATTACGAGCAGTACTTC. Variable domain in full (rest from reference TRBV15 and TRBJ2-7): DAMVIQNPRYQVTQFGKPVTLSCSQTLNHNVMYWYQQKSSQAPKLLFHYYDKDFNNEADTPDNFQSRRPNTSFCFLDIRSPGLGDTAMYLCATTAGSNYEQYFGPGTRLTVT.